Relative to its sample, the clone carrying this TCR beta chain is medium-sized. Antigen: not known. Scientists ran DNA taken from cultured CD4+ T cells through the Oncomine TCR Beta short-read assay for sequencing. Scientists extracted genomic DNA from CD4+ T cells grown in culture. TCRdb re-derived calls from the PCR reads in MiXCR, one entry per CDR3 protein. The sample carries about 9,300 distinct CDR3 sequences, less than 35% recorded once. The CDR3 runs to 17 residues. Germline CDR1 and CDR2: LNHNV and YYDKDF (reference sequence). V was pared by 0 bases and J by 1 base, with 5 bases of the junction left unmatched. This specimen comes from a study of vaccination and CD4 T cells after COVID-19. Across the study: Participants were vaccinated with two doses, given as either BNT162b2 or mRNA-1273 vaccine. Overlapping SARS-CoV-2, HCoV-NL63, HCoV-OC43 and HCoV-229E spike peptides stimulated the cells. Study-wide findings and caveats: Relatively few convalescent patients and no early post-infection timepoints were analyzed. A median of approximately 90% of reactive clones, in convalescent patients, became evident only post-vaccination.

Treatment noted: roughly 10-day PBMC culture with coronavirus spike peptide pools or control peptides (ViraFEST assay). The unexposed donor provided CD4+ T cells, which were taken before the COVID-19 pandemic (2011-2018). The chain uses TRBV15 and TRBJ1-5; 8 bases agree with TRBD1. The sequence was obtained from a human donor in good health. Input material: CD4+ T cells from blood, cultured in vitro. The CDR3 sequence: CATSRDWTGRSNQPQHF. In DNA, the CDR3 is TGTGCCACCAGCAGAGATTGGACAGGGAGAAGCAATCAGCCCCAGCATTTT.